One T cell receptor beta chain is described in this entry. What this receptor recognizes is not known. Base qualities are missing; no much larger clone stands one base away. The data belong to a study of Tregs in tolerant kidney transplant recipients (dated by TCRdb to about 2019). A note on the overall study: Before combined kidney and bone marrow transplantation, this study identified donor-specific regulatory T cells using TCRbeta sequencing and then followed those same cells after transplant.

V loses 4 bases at its end and J loses 11 bases; junction bases beyond the gene matches: 3. The CDR3 spans 12 residues, from the cysteine through the phenylalanine. Just the 36-base CDR3 DNA is kept, in frame starting at base 1. The germline V gene provides CDR1 MGHDK and CDR2 SYGVNS. Transplants used related donors with nonmyeloablative bone marrow transplantation; mixed chimerism was transient in the human trials. Thawed PBMCs were FACS-sorted into unstimulated Tregs (CD4+CD25+CD127-), CD4+ non-Tregs (CD4+CD25-), CD4 cells and CD8 cells. The patients were a few recipients of combined kidney and bone marrow transplants from the ITN036ST trial, and samples were available only from these trial subjects. Healthy control blood was processed by Ficoll density gradient to PBMCs and cryopreserved; patient PBMCs were collected before and after transplant. For TCRbeta CDR3 sequencing, genomic DNA from the sorted cells was extracted using the QIAGEN DNeasy Blood and Tissue Kit. High-throughput TCRbeta CDR3 sequencing, which included PCR amplification with bias correction and internal controls, was done commercially through immunoSEQ. Turning to the authors' computational methods: Unique productive TCRbeta sequences were defined by CDR3 nucleotide sequence when primers matched and otherwise by CDR3 amino acid sequence together with Vbeta and Jbeta genes. Sorting error was corrected by removing sequences shared between sorted populations at a frequency ratio of 2:1 or less, and the remaining shared sequences were assigned to the higher population. A sequence counted as donor-reactive if, in CFSE-low cells, the sequence had a frequency of at least 0.01% and was expanded at least 5-fold compared with unstimulated cells. Repertoire divergence was quantified by Jensen-Shannon divergence using the top 100 TCRbeta sequences ranked by frequency. For samples with multiple sequencing runs, sorting error was corrected in each run separately before the runs were combined. TCRdb retrieved this table from immuneACCESS and kept in-frame rearrangements only. Not all clones are present; in checked studies, unresolved V genes account for under half, and no reason is known for the remainder. The V and J calls and the clone size are those of that table, but D and trimming were determined from the DNA. The sample table lists tens of thousands of clones, 80% to 95% of them with a count of one. The ten largest clones add up to roughly 1.7% of the sample.

Here is what the overall study found, with its caveats: Because the study included only a small number of patients, the results must be confirmed in larger populations and under other immunosuppression protocols. The most biologically relevant and donor-specific TCRbeta repertoire appeared to be identified by expanding Tregs with activated donor B cells. In tolerant patients, donor-specific Tregs expanded more than Tregs overall, which suggests antigen-driven rather than nonspecific expansion. Because the PCR primers were changed over time for some patients, nucleotide-level comparison could not be performed across the samples from those patients. Biological reproducibility was not directly assessed, although technical replication error appeared to be minimal.

The chain is encoded by TRBV25-1 joined to TRBJ2-7; 12 of the junction bases match TRBD2. The material was CD4+ T cells from blood (PBMCs), obtained 12 months after the transplant. The clonotype originates from a human patient who received a combined kidney and bone marrow transplant. Following a transplant, some T lymphocytes may have been derived from the graft donor. The CDR3 region has the sequence CASSVTSGRKYF. The DNA sequence is TGTGCCAGCAGTGTGACTAGCGGGAGAAAGTACTTC.